Following are 27 T cell receptor beta chains from one sample sequenced in a study of blood T cell repertoires in COVID-19. Sequencing was performed with immunoSEQ multiplex PCR; in TCRdb, only in-frame clones are kept and a portion is missing. Among around 120,000 clones listed, 90% were seen once. Material for sequencing was peripheral blood. The receptors were sampled from a human donor with active COVID-19. The donor label of this sample is uncertain.

The sample holds a few counts of this clone. The chain employs TRBV12-3 or TRBV12-4 and TRBJ1-2; D not certain. Trimming removed 5 bases at V and 3 bases at J, with 4 bases between. This CDR3 contains 11 residues. CDR3 residues: CASSRDYGYTF. CDR3 nucleotide sequence: TGTGCCAGCAGTCGGGACTATGGCTACACCTTC.

Only a few counts were recorded for this clone. This rearrangement joins TRBV4-1 to TRBJ1-4, with TRBD1 identical over 9 bases. This CDR3 contains 15 residues. The germline gives CDR1 MGHRA, CDR2 YSYEKL. V lost 3 bases and J lost 5; bases outside the gene matches: 4. The CDR3 is CASSQPGTGNEKLFF. The CDR3 DNA reads TGCGCCAGCAGCCAGCCCGGGACAGGGAATGAAAAACTGTTTTTT.

This chain joins TRBV5-1 and TRBJ1-1; 7 positions match TRBD1. The J segment lost 6 bases and the V segment lost 4 bases, leaving 12 bases of the junction unmatched. The V gene's germline CDR1 is SGHRS and CDR2 YFSETQ. The CDR3 totals 15 residues. This CDR3 reads CASSPSDRSVAEAFF. CDR3 sequence (DNA): TGCGCCAGCAGCCCCTCGGACAGGAGTGTGGCTGAAGCTTTCTTT.

This clone has more than one count but fewer than ten. Other DNA variants within this sample encode the same CDR3. The chain uses TRBV9 and TRBJ1-6; D is ambiguous. Germline values: CDR1 SGDLS, CDR2 YYNGEE. V was shortened by 2 bases and J by 9 bases, with 9 bases between the two germline ends. CDR3 length equals 13 residues. This CDR3 is CASSVEGGSPLHF. The CDR3 nucleotides are TGTGCCAGCAGCGTGGAGGGAGGTTCACCCCTCCACTTT.

The chain has TRBV5-1 and TRBJ1-1; 9 bases are a match to TRBD1. J lost 7 bases, V lost 4 bases, and 8 bases had no gene match. The CDR3 is 14 residues long. The germline V gene has CDR1 SGHRS and CDR2 YFSETQ. CDR3 DNA sequence: TGCGCCAGCAGCACACCGGGACAGGGACTTGAAGCTTTCTTT. It is translated as CASSTPGQGLEAFF.

This sequence joins TRBV5-4 and TRBJ2-5, with 10 bases that match TRBD1. The trim removed 0 bases at V and 5 bases at J, leaving 4 bases unmatched. Germline V gene lookup returns CDR1 SGHNT and CDR2 YYREEE (reference sequence). The length of the CDR3 is 15 residues. The CDR3 coding sequence is TGTGCCAGCAGCTTGGGGGACAGGGGATTGGAGACCCAGTACTTC. Its protein is CASSLGDRGLETQYF.

The V and J genes are TRBV4-1 and TRBJ2-4; D is unresolved. Deletions cut 4 bases from V and 2 bases from J, with 3 bases between. CDR3 length: 12 residues. Looked up from germline, CDR1 is MGHRA and CDR2 is YSYEKL. CDR3 DNA sequence: TGCGCCAGCAGCCCTTCCAAAAACATTCAGTACTTC. It is translated as CASSPSKNIQYF.

The chain combines TRBV7-6 with TRBJ2-1, with 7 nucleotides matching TRBD2. CDR1 and CDR2 (germline): SGHVS, FNYEAQ. CDR3 length: 16 amino acids. V gave up 1 base and J gave up 7 bases; unmatched junction bases: 10. The CDR3 is CASSLVNRGVQNEQFF. The CDR3 region has the DNA TGTGCCAGCAGCTTAGTAAATCGGGGGGTTCAAAATGAGCAGTTCTTC.

This sequence joins TRBV18 and TRBJ2-7; 7 bases line up with TRBD1. Germline V CDR1 and CDR2: KGHSH, LQKENI. This CDR3 has 15 amino acids. Trimming removed 3 bases from V and 0 bases from J; junction bases left unmatched: 5. The CDR3, as DNA: TGTGCCAGCTCACCTGGCAGGGACAGCTCCTACGAGCAGTACTTC. Protein product: CASSPGRDSSYEQYF. Filled out from reference TRBV18 and TRBJ2-7, the complete variable domain reads NAGVMQNPRHLVRRRGQEARLRCSPMKGHSHVYWYRQLPEEGLKFMVYLQKENIIDESGMPKERFSAEFPKEGPSILRIQQVVRGDSAAYFCASSPGRDSSYEQYFGPGTRLTVT.

The genes are TRBV4-3 and TRBJ2-3; TRBD2 matches 7 bases. The V and J ends lost 1 base and 2 bases, in that order; junction bases with no gene match: 21. The CDR3 length is 21 residues. CDR1 and CDR2 from the germline V gene are LGHNA and YSLEER. The chain's CDR3 is CASSQVRGVGVQRGLTDTQYF. CDR3 in DNA: TGCGCCAGCAGCCAAGTGCGTGGAGTTGGAGTCCAGCGGGGACTCACAGATACGCAGTATTTT.

This clone occurred once. The chain links TRBV15 to TRBJ2-2; the D gene is possibly TRBD1 (6 bases). The germline gives CDR1 LNHNV, CDR2 YYDKDF (reference sequence). V was shortened by 4 bases and J by 3 bases, with 12 bases between the two germline ends. The CDR3 runs to 15 residues. Written as DNA, the CDR3 is TGTGCCACCAGCAAGGACAGCCGGGACACCGGGGAGCTGTTTTTT. Its protein is CATSKDSRDTGELFF.

This chain uses TRBV14 with TRBJ1-1, with 10 positions matching TRBD1. The CDR3 sequence is 16 residues long. Germline loops: CDR1 SGHDN, CDR2 FVKESK. The ends lost 4 bases at V and 5 bases at J; junction bases unmatched: 10. The CDR3 here is CASSPRDRGQGTEAFF. As DNA, the CDR3 is TGTGCCAGCAGCCCCCGCGACAGGGGGCAAGGTACTGAAGCTTTCTTT.

This sequence joins TRBV6-2 or TRBV6-3 and TRBJ2-2, with D unresolved. Germline CDR1 and CDR2: MNHEY and SVGEGT. The V end lost 5 bases, the J end lost 3 bases, and 4 bases lay between the germline ends. The length of the CDR3 is 12 residues. CDR3 amino acids: CASSHHTGELFF. The CDR3 DNA is TGTGCCAGCAGTCATCACACCGGGGAGCTGTTTTTT.

The chain is built from TRBV2 and TRBJ2-1, with D unclear. This CDR3 has 13 amino acids. V lost 2 bases and J lost 5, with 7 bases in between. Germline V CDR1 and CDR2: SNHLY, FYNNEI. DNA for the CDR3: TGTGCCAGCAGTGAACTCGCGGACAATGAGCAGTTCTTC. Translated: CASSELADNEQFF.

This clone has a handful of counts. The CDR3 DNA sequence: TGTGCCAGCAGCCCATCAGGACAGAGTAATGAAAAACTGTTTTTT. Translating it yields CASSPSGQSNEKLFF. V gene TRBV9 combines with J gene TRBJ1-4, with D perhaps matching TRBD1 (6 bases). The CDR3 has 15 residues. Trimming pared 4 bases from V and 4 bases from J, leaving 14 bases between. Germline CDR1 and CDR2: SGDLS and YYNGEE.

This chain uses TRBV7-9 with TRBJ2-5; D is unclear. The CDR3 runs 14 residues. V was shortened by 2 bases and J by 5 bases, with 12 bases between the two germline ends. Germline CDR1 SEHNR, CDR2 FQNEAQ (reference sequence). The CDR3 loop reads CASSLLAGTETQYF. CDR3 coding DNA: TGTGCCAGCAGCTTATTAGCCGGCACCGAGACCCAGTACTTC.

V and J are TRBV9 and TRBJ1-2; tentatively, D is TRBD1 (5 bases). CDR1 is SGDLS and CDR2 is YYNGEE in the germline V gene. Trimming removed 6 bases from V and 7 bases from J, with 19 bases in between. The CDR3 runs 14 residues. The CDR3 nucleotides are TGTGCCAGCAACTCCGTCGATTGGGGGGGTGGCTACACCTTC. It specifies CASNSVDWGGGYTF.

This clone was observed once. The chain uses TRBV7-2 and TRBJ2-2; D is possibly TRBD1 (5 bases). V lost 4 bases and J lost 5, with 14 bases in between. The CDR3 covers 15 residues. Germline V gives CDR1 SGHTA, CDR2 FQGNSA. The CDR3 protein is CASSSDSLKTGELFF. The CDR3 DNA is TGTGCCAGCAGCTCCGACAGCCTCAAGACCGGGGAGCTGTTTTTT. Supplemented by reference TRBV7-2 and TRBJ2-2, the full variable domain reads GAGVSQSPSNKVTEKGKDVELRCDPISGHTALYWYRQSLGQGLEFLIYFQGNSAPDKSGLPSDRFSAERTGGSVSTLTIQRTQQEDSAVYLCASSSDSLKTGELFFGEGSRLTVL.

The chain links TRBV6-1 to TRBJ2-1, with D possibly being TRBD1 (6 bases). The CDR3 loop spans 19 amino acids. V lost 4 bases, J lost 0 bases, and 22 bases lay in between. Germline lookup yields CDR1 MNHNS and CDR2 SASEGT. The CDR3 spells CASSGPGHRPHSSYNEQFF. CDR3 DNA: TGTGCCAGCAGTGGACCGGGACACCGCCCCCATAGCTCCTACAATGAGCAGTTCTTC.

This clone was observed a handful of times. The CDR3 bases are TGTGCCAGCAGTGCGACTAGCGGGGGGGCTACCTCCTACAATGAGCAGTTCTTC. It specifies CASSATSGGATSYNEQFF. This sequence joins TRBV9 and TRBJ2-1; 14 nucleotides line up with TRBD2. CDR3 size: 18 residues. Looked up from germline, CDR1 is SGDLS and CDR2 is YYNGEE. After removal of 5 bases from V and 0 bases from J, the junction contained 7 bases not matched to a gene.

This clone was counted once. This chain joins TRBV6-5 and TRBJ1-3, with D perhaps TRBD1 (5 bases). The CDR3 length is 14 residues. Germline V gives CDR1 MNHEY, CDR2 SVGAGI. V was shortened by 6 bases and J by 1 base, with 10 bases between the two germline ends. CDR3 DNA: TGTGCCAGCAGGGCCGACAGATCTGGAAACACCATATATTTT. This sequence encodes CASRADRSGNTIYF.

This chain joins TRBV19 and TRBJ2-3; 11 bases are a match to TRBD2. After removal of 2 bases from V and 1 base from J, the junction contained 2 bases not matched to a gene. This CDR3 is 16 amino acids long. From germline, CDR1 is LNHDA and CDR2 SQIVND (reference sequence). DNA for the CDR3: TGTGCCAGTAGTATATTTAGCGGGGGGGGCACAGATACGCAGTATTTT. The encoded protein is CASSIFSGGGTDTQYF.

This sequence joins TRBV30 and TRBJ1-5; the D is unclear. This CDR3 is 11 amino acids long. The V end lost 0 bases, the J end lost 11 bases, and 8 bases lay between the germline ends. Germline V gives CDR1 GTSNPN, CDR2 SVGIG (reference sequence). The CDR3 loop reads CAWSVGRSQHF. The DNA for the CDR3 is TGTGCCTGGAGTGTAGGGAGGTCCCAGCATTTT.

The chain has TRBV7-6 and TRBJ1-6; 7 nucleotides agree with TRBD1. V lost 5 bases, J lost 4 bases, and 5 bases stayed unmatched. This CDR3 region has 15 residues. CDR1 and CDR2 from the germline V gene are SGHVS and FNYEAQ. This CDR3 reads CASSDRTGYNSPLHF. Here the CDR3 DNA reads TGTGCCAGCAGCGACCGGACAGGATATAATTCACCCCTCCACTTT.

The chain links TRBV5-1 to TRBJ2-1; D might be TRBD1 (5 bases). The CDR3 covers 14 residues. Germline-derived CDR1 and CDR2 are SGHRS and YFSETQ. The V gene lost 0 bases and the J gene lost 4 bases, with 8 bases spanning the gap. Here the CDR3 reads CASSLETVYNEQFF. CDR3 nucleotides: TGCGCCAGCAGCTTGGAGACAGTGTACAATGAGCAGTTCTTC.

This chain joins TRBV2 and TRBJ1-1, with 8 bases aligning to TRBD1. Trimming took 2 bases from V and 4 from J; bases not matched to a gene: 3. The CDR3 totals 14 residues. The germline gives CDR1 SNHLY, CDR2 FYNNEI. Written as DNA, the CDR3 is TGTGCCAGCAGTGAACAGGGGGCCGGCACTGAAGCTTTCTTT. Residues: CASSEQGAGTEAFF.

Only one count was recorded for this clone. The chain combines TRBV5-4 with TRBJ2-5, with TRBD2 matching 9 bases. Germline V gene lookup returns CDR1 SGHNT and CDR2 YYREEE (reference sequence). The CDR3 runs 14 residues. With V trimmed by 4 bases and J by 4 bases, 5 bases remained unmatched. The CDR3: CASSGGGARETQYF. As DNA, the CDR3 is TGTGCCAGCAGCGGCGGGGGGGCCCGAGAGACCCAGTACTTC.